What follows is one T cell receptor beta chain and its context. This record comes from a study of control samples from healthy donors and cancer patients. Here immunoSEQ multiplex PCR was the method, and the copy in TCRdb shows in-frame clones only, minus some. The sample records some 170,000 clones, about 94% being singletons. V lost 3 bases and J lost 1, with 4 bases in between. The CDR3 spans 13 residues. Sample: PBMCs. This TCR came from a man in his 60s with colorectal cancer. The V and J genes are TRBV12-3 or TRBV12-4 and TRBJ1-3; D is uncertain. The CDR3 coding sequence is TGTGCCAGCAGTTTGAAATCTGGAAACACCATATATTTT. It translates to CASSLKSGNTIYF.